This T cell receptor (beta chain) was identified in a study of T cell responses to AZD1222 COVID-19 vaccine. As regards this clone: Its antigen is still unknown.

CDR3 length equals 16 residues. V trimming: 3 bases; J trimming: 1 base; junction bases outside the gene matches: 1. Germline V CDR1 and CDR2: LNHDA, SQIVND (reference sequence). General observations from the study: Repertoires were collected only later (after the peak T cell response had occurred). Possibly, clonal diversity was underestimated; donors were largely white British and included more females.

Only in-frame clones appear in the TCRdb table, and some are missing; sequencing was by immunoSEQ multiplex PCR. This table has 99,000 or so clones, 87% appearing once. The TCR sequence derives from an adult in good health. The chain has TRBV19 and TRBJ2-3, with TRBD2 matching over 13 bases. The sample in question was peripheral blood, obtained on day 0 of AZD1222 vaccination. The CDR3 reads CASSMGLAGRTDTQYF. CDR3 sequence (DNA): TGTGCCAGTAGTATGGGACTAGCGGGGCGCACAGATACGCAGTATTTT.